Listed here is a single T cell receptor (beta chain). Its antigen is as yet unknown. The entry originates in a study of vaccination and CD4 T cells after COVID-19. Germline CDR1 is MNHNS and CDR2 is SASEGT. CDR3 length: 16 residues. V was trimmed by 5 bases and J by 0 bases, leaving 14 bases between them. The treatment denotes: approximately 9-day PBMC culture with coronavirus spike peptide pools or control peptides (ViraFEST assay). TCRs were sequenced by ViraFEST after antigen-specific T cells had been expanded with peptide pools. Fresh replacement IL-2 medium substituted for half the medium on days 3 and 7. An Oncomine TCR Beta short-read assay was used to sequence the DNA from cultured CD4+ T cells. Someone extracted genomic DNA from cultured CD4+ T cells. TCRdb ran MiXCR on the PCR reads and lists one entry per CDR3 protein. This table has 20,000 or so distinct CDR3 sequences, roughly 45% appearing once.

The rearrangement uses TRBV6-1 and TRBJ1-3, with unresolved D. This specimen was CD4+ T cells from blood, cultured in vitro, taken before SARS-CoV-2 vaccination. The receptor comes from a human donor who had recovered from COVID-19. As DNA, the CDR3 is TGTGCCAGCAGTCCAACGCCCCCATCCTCTGGAAACACCATATATTTT. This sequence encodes CASSPTPPSSGNTIYF.